The 24 T cell receptor beta chains in this list originate from one sample, sequenced in a study of cytomegalovirus exposure and HLA in healthy donors. The PCR employed 60 Vbeta primers together with 13 Jbeta primers. Libraries were prepared by immunoSEQ multiplex PCR; TCRdb keeps only in-frame clonotypes and omits some of them. The repertoire holds 150,000 to 250,000 clones, with roughly 78% as singletons. Sequenced: PBMCs. The receptors shown here come from a girl under 18 in good health and CMV-seropositive.

The V and J genes are TRBV5-8 and TRBJ1-1, with D possibly TRBD1 on 6 matching bases. Trimming took 6 bases from V and 6 from J, leaving 15 bases between them. The CDR3 is 13 amino acids. Germline V gene lookup returns CDR1 SGHTS and CDR2 YDEGEE. CDR3 residues: CASTMGTFAEAFF. In nucleotides, the CDR3 is TGTGCCAGCACCATGGGGACATTCGCTGAAGCTTTCTTT.

This sequence joins TRBV18 and TRBJ2-7; 8 positions match TRBD1. With 6 bases clipped from V and 0 bases from J, the junction kept 4 bases outside the gene matches. CDR1 and CDR2 from the germline V gene are KGHSH and LQKENI. CDR3 length equals 14 residues. The CDR3 nucleotides are TGTGCCAGCTCCAGAACAGGGGGCTCCTACGAGCAGTACTTC. Its translation is CASSRTGGSYEQYF.

In its sample, this clone was seen a few times. The genes are TRBV7-2 and TRBJ2-7; TRBD2 matches 9 bases. Trimming at V came to 1 base and at J to 4 bases, leaving 8 bases not matched to a gene. The CDR3 sequence is 16 residues long. In germline, CDR1 is SGHTA, CDR2 FQGNSA. DNA for the CDR3: TGTGCCAGCAGCTTAGGTGGAGCGGGGGGACAATACGAGCAGTACTTC. Translating gives CASSLGGAGGQYEQYF.

This chain links TRBV7-9 with TRBJ1-4, with 9 nucleotides matching TRBD1. Germline-derived CDR1 and CDR2 are SEHNR and FQNEAQ (reference sequence). The CDR3 covers 13 residues. J gave up 8 bases and V 5 bases, and 3 bases lay outside the gene matches. The CDR3 nucleotides are TGTGCCAGCAGCAAGGACAGGGGCGAAAAACTGTTTTTT. As protein: CASSKDRGEKLFF. The variable domain in full, completed from reference TRBV7-9 and TRBJ1-4, reads DTGVSQNPRHKITKRGQNVTFRCDPISEHNRLYWYRQTLGQGPEFLTYFQNEAQLEKSRLLSDRFSAERPKGSFSTLEIQRTEQGDSAMYLCASSKDRGEKLFFGSGTQLSVL.

This clone has only a few counts. The V gene is TRBV2, the J gene TRBJ2-7, with 8 bases aligning to TRBD2. The CDR3 spans 13 residues. CDR1 is SNHLY, CDR2 FYNNEI, per germline. Losses at the gene ends were 2 bases for V and 8 bases for J; bases not matched to a gene: 5. The CDR3 sequence: CASSEREGVKQYF. The CDR3 DNA is TGTGCCAGCAGTGAACGGGAGGGTGTGAAGCAGTACTTC.

The chain joins TRBV5-8 to TRBJ1-3; D unresolved. CDR1 is SGHTS, CDR2 YDEGEE, per germline. Deletions cut 2 bases from V and 2 bases from J, with 11 bases between. The length of the CDR3 is 15 residues. This CDR3 reads CASSFFSVAGNTIYF. CDR3 nucleotides: TGTGCCAGCAGCTTCTTCTCGGTAGCTGGAAACACCATATATTTT.

The rearrangement uses TRBV19 and TRBJ2-7; no definite D call. The CDR3 is 11 amino acids. V was cut by 3 bases and J by 6 bases, with 6 bases left in between. Germline V gives CDR1 LNHDA, CDR2 SQIVND (reference sequence). CDR3 region: CASSITGEQYF. For the CDR3, the DNA is TGTGCCAGTAGTATCACCGGCGAGCAGTACTTC.

The J gene is TRBJ2-3, the V gene TRBV19; D gene ambiguous. Trimming cost V 7 bases and J 0 bases, with 17 bases left between them. The length of the CDR3 is 16 residues. Germline V lookup: CDR1 LNHDA, CDR2 SQIVND (reference sequence). The CDR3 region is CASTKGGQTSTDTQYF. CDR3 DNA sequence: TGTGCCAGTACCAAAGGTGGCCAGACTAGCACAGATACGCAGTATTTT.

This chain connects TRBV25-1 to TRBJ2-3, with 8 bases matching TRBD2. The CDR3 consists of 15 residues. Germline V gene lookup returns CDR1 MGHDK and CDR2 SYGVNS. The V and J ends lost 4 bases and 4 bases, in that order; junction bases with no gene match: 7. The CDR3 sequence: CASSGRGGLADTQYF. The CDR3 region has the DNA TGTGCCAGCAGTGGTCGGGGGGGCCTGGCAGATACGCAGTATTTT.

The chain couples TRBV2 to TRBJ2-4; D perhaps matches TRBD1 (5 bases). CDR3 size: 15 residues. Germline CDR1 reads SNHLY; CDR2 reads FYNNEI. The V end was cut by 2 bases, the J end by 5 bases, with 13 bases between. The CDR3: CASSELTAGQNIQYF. In DNA, the CDR3 is TGTGCCAGCAGTGAACTCACGGCAGGGCAAAACATTCAGTACTTC.

V is TRBV25-1 and J is TRBJ1-1; D unresolved. V was pared by 5 bases and J by 3 bases, with 13 bases between. There are 14 residues in the CDR3. Germline CDR1 is MGHDK and CDR2 is SYGVNS. CDR3 nucleotide sequence: TGTGCCAGCAGTTGGGCAGGCGGGTACACTGAAGCTTTCTTT. Translation gives CASSWAGGYTEAFF.

This clone has only a few counts. The chain has TRBV4-3 and TRBJ1-1; 7 positions match TRBD1. Germline V lookup: CDR1 LGHNA, CDR2 YSLEER. Losses at the gene ends were 6 bases for V and 3 bases for J; bases not matched to a gene: 4. The CDR3 loop spans 13 amino acids. The CDR3 region has the DNA TGCGCCAGCAGGACAGGGCCCGACACTGAAGCTTTCTTT. Encoded protein: CASRTGPDTEAFF.

The CDR3 DNA is TGTGCCAGCAGTGAACTCACGCCGGGAGCGGGGTCAGATACGCAGTATTTT. This encodes CASSELTPGAGSDTQYF. The J gene is TRBJ2-3, the V gene TRBV25-1; TRBD2 agrees at 7 bases. This CDR3 has 17 amino acids. The V segment lost 2 bases and the J segment 4 bases; nucleotides outside the gene matches: 12. The germline CDR1 and CDR2 sequences are MGHDK and SYGVNS.

The chain recombines TRBV6-6 with TRBJ2-5; D perhaps matches TRBD1 (5 bases). The germline V gene has CDR1 MNHNY and CDR2 SVGAGI (reference sequence). CDR3 length: 12 amino acids. Trimming stripped 11 bases from V and 2 bases from J, with 12 bases between. The DNA of the CDR3 is TGTGCCGCCCGACAGTCGCAAGAGACCCAGTACTTC. Protein sequence: CAARQSQETQYF.

The chain is built from TRBV7-9 and TRBJ1-5, with 9 bases fitting TRBD1. Trimming took 5 bases from V and 4 from J; bases not matched to a gene: 6. The CDR3 runs to 15 residues. Germline V CDR1 and CDR2: SEHNR, FQNEAQ (reference sequence). This CDR3 is CASSGGTGMNQPQHF. As DNA, the CDR3 is TGTGCCAGCAGCGGGGGGACAGGGATGAATCAGCCCCAGCATTTT. Using reference TRBV7-9 and TRBJ1-5 for the parts outside the CDR3, the full variable domain is DTGVSQNPRHKITKRGQNVTFRCDPISEHNRLYWYRQTLGQGPEFLTYFQNEAQLEKSRLLSDRFSAERPKGSFSTLEIQRTEQGDSAMYLCASSGGTGMNQPQHFGDGTRLSIL.

The chain couples TRBV4-1 to TRBJ1-4; D is undetermined. Trimming stripped 1 base from V and 15 bases from J, with 18 bases between. Per germline, CDR1 MGHRA and CDR2 YSYEKL. This CDR3 comprises 14 residues. Here the CDR3 reads CASSQAHGRNWVFF. The CDR3, as DNA: TGCGCCAGCAGCCAAGCGCATGGGAGGAACTGGGTGTTTTTT.

This chain uses TRBV9 with TRBJ2-3; 7 bases fit TRBD1. The CDR3 is made up of 16 amino acids. Germline V gene data show CDR1 as SGDLS and CDR2 as YYNGEE. The V gene end was trimmed by 3 bases and the J gene end by 1 base; junction bases not matched to a gene: 8. The CDR3 loop is CASSAEDRVRTDTQYF. CDR3 coding DNA: TGTGCCAGCAGCGCAGAAGACAGGGTTCGCACAGATACGCAGTATTTT.

The chain has TRBV18 and TRBJ1-1, with unresolved D. Deletions cut 3 bases from V and 7 bases from J, with 12 bases between. In germline, CDR1 is KGHSH, CDR2 LQKENI. CDR3 length equals 13 residues. Written as DNA, the CDR3 is TGTGCCAGCTCACCGTCAGAGGTTATTGAAGCTTTCTTT. Protein product: CASSPSEVIEAFF.

J is TRBJ2-2 and V is TRBV10-3, with D possibly TRBD1 on 6 matching bases. Trimming took 4 bases from V and 4 from J, leaving 10 bases between them. Per the germline V gene, CDR1 is ENHRY and CDR2 is SYGVKD. The CDR3 spans 14 residues. The CDR3, as DNA: TGTGCCATCAGTGGCCGGGACACCACCGGGGAGCTGTTTTTT. It yields the protein CAISGRDTTGELFF.

The rearrangement links TRBV6-5 to TRBJ1-2; D is perhaps TRBD1 (6 bases). CDR3 size: 13 residues. The germline V and J ends were trimmed by 5 bases and 8 bases, with 15 bases remaining between them. Germline-derived CDR1 and CDR2 are MNHEY and SVGAGI. Written as DNA, the CDR3 is TGTGCCAGCAGTCCCGGGGACACAGGAGGCTACACCTTC. Translated: CASSPGDTGGYTF.

J is TRBJ2-3 and V is TRBV10-3; 7 nucleotides agree with TRBD2. The CDR3 loop spans 15 amino acids. Germline CDR1 reads ENHRY; CDR2 reads SYGVKD. V shed 1 base, J shed 4 bases, and the junction held 5 bases outside the gene matches. DNA for the CDR3: TGTGCCATCAGTGAGTTGACTAGCCGATCAGATACGCAGTATTTT. Translated: CAISELTSRSDTQYF.

V and J are TRBV6-7 and TRBJ2-2, with 9 bases aligning to TRBD1. TRBV6-7 is reported as an ORF; its role is uncertain. After removal of 6 bases from V and 4 bases from J, the junction contained 15 bases not matched to a gene. CDR3 length: 18 residues. CDR3 sequence: CASRALGTGCMGTGELFF. DNA for the CDR3: TGTGCCAGCAGAGCCCTCGGGACAGGGTGTATGGGCACCGGGGAGCTGTTTTTT.

This clone appeared a single time. CDR3 sequence reads: CATGRTSGKTDTQYF. Here the CDR3 DNA reads TGTGCCACCGGGAGGACTAGCGGGAAGACAGATACGCAGTATTTT. The chain uses TRBV15 and TRBJ2-3; 12 nucleotides line up with TRBD2. Germline V CDR1 and CDR2: LNHNV, YYDKDF (reference sequence). This CDR3 has 15 residues. J lost 3 bases, V lost 8 bases, and 6 bases had no gene match.

The V call is TRBV12-5, the J call TRBJ2-2; D not resolved. This CDR3 contains 13 residues. Germline values: CDR1 LGHNT, CDR2 FRNRAP. V dropped 6 bases and J dropped 1 base, with 6 bases sitting between them. The CDR3 DNA reads TGTGCTAGTGGCCTAGGGAACACCGGGGAGCTGTTTTTT. Its translation: CASGLGNTGELFF.